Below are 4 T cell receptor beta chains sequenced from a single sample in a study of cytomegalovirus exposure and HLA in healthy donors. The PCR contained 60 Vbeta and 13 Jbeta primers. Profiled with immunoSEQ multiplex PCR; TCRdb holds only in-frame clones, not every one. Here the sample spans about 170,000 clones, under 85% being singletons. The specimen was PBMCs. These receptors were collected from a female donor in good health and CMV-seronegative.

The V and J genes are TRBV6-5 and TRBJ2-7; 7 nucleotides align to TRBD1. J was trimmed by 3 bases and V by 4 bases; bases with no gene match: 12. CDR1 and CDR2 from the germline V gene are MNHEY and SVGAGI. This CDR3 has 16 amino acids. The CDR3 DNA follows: TGTGCCAGCAGTTCTCCGAGACAGGGCTTAATCTACGAGCAGTACTTC. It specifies CASSSPRQGLIYEQYF.

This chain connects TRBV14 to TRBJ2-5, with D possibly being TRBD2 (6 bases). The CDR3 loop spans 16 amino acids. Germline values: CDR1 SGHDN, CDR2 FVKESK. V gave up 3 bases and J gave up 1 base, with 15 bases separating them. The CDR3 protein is CASSHAGWKSQETQYF. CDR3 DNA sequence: TGTGCCAGCAGCCATGCGGGGTGGAAATCCCAAGAGACCCAGTACTTC.

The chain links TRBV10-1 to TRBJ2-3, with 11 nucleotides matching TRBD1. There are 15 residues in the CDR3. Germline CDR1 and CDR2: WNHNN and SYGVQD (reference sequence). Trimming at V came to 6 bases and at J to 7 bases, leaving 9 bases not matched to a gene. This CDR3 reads CASSDPGTGGYTQYF. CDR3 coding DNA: TGCGCCAGCAGCGATCCCGGGACAGGGGGATATACGCAGTATTTT.

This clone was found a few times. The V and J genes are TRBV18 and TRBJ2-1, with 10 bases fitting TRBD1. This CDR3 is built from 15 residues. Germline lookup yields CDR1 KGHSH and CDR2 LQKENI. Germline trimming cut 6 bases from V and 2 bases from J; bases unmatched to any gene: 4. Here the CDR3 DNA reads TGTGCCAGCTCCCCCGGGACAGGGGCCTACAATGAGCAGTTCTTC. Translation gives CASSPGTGAYNEQFF.